This T cell receptor beta chain appears in the sequencing data of a study of T cell responses to AZD1222 COVID-19 vaccine. Study-level points and caveats: White British ancestry dominated among donors, who included more females, and clonal diversity was possibly underestimated.

TCRdb keeps only in-frame clones here, not all; method: immunoSEQ multiplex PCR. This table holds some 130,000 clones, 88% found once. On this clone: Its antigen is currently unknown.

With V trimmed by 4 bases and J by 6 bases, 12 bases remained unmatched. The CDR3 totals 16 residues. CDR1 is SGHTA, CDR2 FQGNSA, per germline. The V gene is TRBV7-2, the J gene TRBJ1-5; 7 bases fit TRBD1. The sample here was peripheral blood, taken on day 0 of AZD1222 vaccination. The origin of this receptor is an adult in good health. CDR3 sequence reads: CASSSAQGGGGQPQHF. In DNA form, the CDR3 reads TGTGCCAGCAGCTCAGCTCAGGGGGGCGGGGGTCAGCCCCAGCATTTT.